These T cell receptor beta chains were read from a single sample in a study of blood T cell repertoires in COVID-19. Using immunoSEQ multiplex PCR, the repertoire was profiled, and TCRdb retains in-frame clones only, with some absent. The data show some 270,000 clones, around nine tenths seen once. Sequenced input: PBMCs or T cells enriched from blood (not recorded which). The receptors here all came from a woman aged 60-70 years who had recovered from COVID-19. CDR3s include the opening cysteine and the closing phenylalanine or tryptophan. A D gene is named only where the DNA matches it firmly. Clone size is given for some rows only: seen once, a few or many times, or a class if the clone is expanded.

DNA,CDR3,J,size,V,D
TGTGCCAGCAGCTTGGCAGGGCGGTATGGCTACACCTTC,CASSLAGRYGYTF,TRBJ1-2,NA,TRBV5-8,NA
TGCGCCAGCAGCTTGACAGTTTCATCCTATGGCTACACCTTC,CASSLTVSSYGYTF,TRBJ1-2,NA,TRBV5-1,NA
TGTGCCAGCAGTGCCGTCCCGACAGGAACTAACTATGGCTACACCTTC,CASSAVPTGTNYGYTF,TRBJ1-2,NA,TRBV6-1,NA
TGTGCCAGCAGCTTATCAGGGGGCGACTACGAGCAGTACTTC,CASSLSGGDYEQYF,TRBJ2-7,NA,TRBV7-9,TRBD1
TGTGCCAGCAGCTTGACCGGCTTGGGGCAGACCCAGTACTTC,CASSLTGLGQTQYF,TRBJ2-5,NA,TRBV5-5,NA
TGTGCCAGCAGTTACCCTGACAGGGGGCCCATTAACACTGAAGCTTTCTTT,CASSYPDRGPINTEAFF,TRBJ1-1,once,TRBV6-2/TRBV6-3,TRBD1
TGCGCCAGCAGCGGAGGGAACGGAAGGTACAATGAGCAGTTCTTC,CASSGGNGRYNEQFF,TRBJ2-1,NA,TRBV5-1,NA
TGTGCCAGCAGCGGGATGACAGGAGGAGATTCACCCCTCCACTTT,CASSGMTGGDSPLHF,TRBJ1-6,NA,TRBV5-6,NA
TGCGCCAGCACCTTTGCACGGGCGGGAGGCGACACCGGGGAGCTGTTTTTT,CASTFARAGGDTGELFF,TRBJ2-2,NA,TRBV4-1,TRBD2
TGCGCCAGCAGCCAAGCTACGGGGGCTAATGAAAAACTGTTTTTT,CASSQATGANEKLFF,TRBJ1-4,NA,TRBV4-1,NA
TGTGCCTGGAGCCGCCTAGCGGGAGGGCCCCCTAGCACAGATACGCAGTATTTT,CAWSRLAGGPPSTDTQYF,TRBJ2-3,once,TRBV30,TRBD2
TGTGCCACCAGCATTGGGACAGGGTCCTACAATGAGCAGTTCTTC,CATSIGTGSYNEQFF,TRBJ2-1,NA,TRBV15,TRBD1
TGTGCCAGCAGCTTAATTAGGGGGACGAACACTGAAGCTTTCTTT,CASSLIRGTNTEAFF,TRBJ1-1,NA,TRBV7-3,NA
TGCGCCAGCAGCCGTTTACAGGGGATATCGCGGGAGCAGTACTTC,CASSRLQGISREQYF,TRBJ2-7,NA,TRBV4-1,TRBD1
TGTGCCAGTAGTAATCCCCTTGGCAGGGGAGCTTTCGAGCAGTACTTC,CASSNPLGRGAFEQYF,TRBJ2-7,NA,TRBV19,NA
TGTGCCAGCAGCCTACAGGGCCTGAACACTGAAGCTTTCTTT,CASSLQGLNTEAFF,TRBJ1-1,NA,TRBV2,NA
TGTGCCAGCAGCTCCACGGGACAGGGGGCGCGAAAACTGTTTTTT,CASSSTGQGARKLFF,TRBJ1-4,NA,TRBV11-2,TRBD1
TGCAGTGCTAGTCAGGGCCCGGGAGACACTGAAGCTTTCTTT,CSASQGPGDTEAFF,TRBJ1-1,NA,TRBV20-1,NA
TGTGCCAGCAGCCCGGGGGACGGTACTAATGAAAAACTGTTTTTT,CASSPGDGTNEKLFF,TRBJ1-4,NA,TRBV5-4,NA
TGTGCCAGAAGCCCCGGGACTAGCGGGGGGCGGGGGGAGCTGTTTTTT,CARSPGTSGGRGELFF,TRBJ2-2,NA,TRBV7-5,NA
TGTGCCGGAAGAGGATCTAGCACAGATACGCAGTATTTT,CAGRGSSTDTQYF,TRBJ2-3,NA,TRBV11-2,NA
TGTGCCTGGAGTGATTCCGGGGGGACCCAGTACTTC,CAWSDSGGTQYF,TRBJ2-5,NA,TRBV30,NA
TGTGCCAGCGATGACGTACGGGGGTTAGCCTTGAACACCGGGGAGCTGTTTTTT,CASDDVRGLALNTGELFF,TRBJ2-2,NA,TRBV2,NA
TGTGCCAGCAGTTTGCAAGGGACAGGGGCCACCGGGGAGCTGTTTTTT,CASSLQGTGATGELFF,TRBJ2-2,NA,TRBV27,TRBD1
TGCAGCGTTGAAGAGGGGGGGTTTTGGGGCCTTGGAAACACCATATATTTT,CSVEEGGFWGLGNTIYF,TRBJ1-3,once,TRBV29-1,NA
TGTGCCAGTAACGCCAGGGGGGCACCCTCTGGAAACACCATATATTTT,CASNARGAPSGNTIYF,TRBJ1-3,once,TRBV19,TRBD1
TGTGCCTGGAGCCTAGACCGCGGGACAGGGGGTACCCCCAATCAGCCCCAGCATTTT,CAWSLDRGTGGTPNQPQHF,TRBJ1-5,NA,TRBV30,TRBD1
TGTGCCAGCAGCTTGGCTCAGGGGGTGGGCACTGAAGCTTTCTTT,CASSLAQGVGTEAFF,TRBJ1-1,NA,TRBV5-6,TRBD1
TGTGCCAGCAGCCAGGGGAGGGATCAGCCCCAGCATTTT,CASSQGRDQPQHF,TRBJ1-5,NA,TRBV27,NA
TGTGCCACCAGTGACCCGACTAGCGGGAGGTGGAGAGAGACCCAGTACTTC,CATSDPTSGRWRETQYF,TRBJ2-5,once,TRBV24-1,TRBD2
TGTGCCAGCTCACCGGAGTTGAGGGAGGAGACCCAGTACTTC,CASSPELREETQYF,TRBJ2-5,NA,TRBV18,NA
TGCGCCAGCAGCCTCGCTGGCGGGGGGCCGGGAGGAGAGACCCAGTACTTC,CASSLAGGGPGGETQYF,TRBJ2-5,NA,TRBV5-1,TRBD2
TGTGCCAGCAGTAGATTCGTGGACAGGGGTCCGAACACTGAAGCTTTCTTT,CASSRFVDRGPNTEAFF,TRBJ1-1,NA,TRBV28,TRBD1
TGTGCCAGCAGCTTGGTGGCGGGGGGGACGACCGGGGAGCTGTTTTTT,CASSLVAGGTTGELFF,TRBJ2-2,NA,TRBV5-8,TRBD2
TGTGCCAGCAGTCCGGGACAGGGCAGTGAAAAACTGTTTTTT,CASSPGQGSEKLFF,TRBJ1-4,NA,TRBV7-2,TRBD1
TGTGCCAGCAGCTCCCCCCGACAGGGTCCCCCTCTAAGTCCCTATGGCTACACCTTC,CASSSPRQGPPLSPYGYTF,TRBJ1-2,NA,TRBV7-9,TRBD1
TGTGCCAGCAGTGTACAGGGGTGGGACACTGAAGCTTTCTTT,CASSVQGWDTEAFF,TRBJ1-1,NA,TRBV28,TRBD1
TGTGCCAGCAGCTTAGGACAGCCCAATCAGCCCCAGCATTTT,CASSLGQPNQPQHF,TRBJ1-5,NA,TRBV7-9,NA
TGCGCCAGCAGCCTCGGGCCCGGAGGTAACACTGAAGCTTTCTTT,CASSLGPGGNTEAFF,TRBJ1-1,NA,TRBV4-1,NA
TGCGCCAGCAGCGAATCGGTAGATACGCAGTATTTT,CASSESVDTQYF,TRBJ2-3,NA,TRBV5-1,NA